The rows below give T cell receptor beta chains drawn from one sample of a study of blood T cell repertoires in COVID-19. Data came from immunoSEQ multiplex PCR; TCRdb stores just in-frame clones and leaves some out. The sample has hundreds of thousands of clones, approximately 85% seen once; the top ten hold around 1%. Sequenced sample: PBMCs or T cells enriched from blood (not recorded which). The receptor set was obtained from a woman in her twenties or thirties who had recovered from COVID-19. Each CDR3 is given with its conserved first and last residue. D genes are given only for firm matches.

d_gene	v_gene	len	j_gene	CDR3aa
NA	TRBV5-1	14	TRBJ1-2	CASSLDTSNYGYTF
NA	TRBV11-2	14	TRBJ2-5	CASSFPGTPETQYF
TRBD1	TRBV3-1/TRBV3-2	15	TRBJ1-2	CASSPLRDRGRGYTF
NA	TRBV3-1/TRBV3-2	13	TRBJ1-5	CASSQEMDSSQHF
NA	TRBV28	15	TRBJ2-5	CASSLLGGDRETQYF
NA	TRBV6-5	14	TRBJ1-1	CASSRKRDITEAFF
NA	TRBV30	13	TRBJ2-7	CAWRGPTYYEQYF
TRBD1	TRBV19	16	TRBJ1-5	CASSMRDRDSNQPQHF
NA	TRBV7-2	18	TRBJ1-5	CASSLGSRWGAGNQPQHF
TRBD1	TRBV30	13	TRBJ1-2	CAWVPDRVNGYTF
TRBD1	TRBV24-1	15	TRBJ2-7	CATSDPGTDAYEQYF
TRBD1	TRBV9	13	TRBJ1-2	CASSLTGDYGYTF